Shown below are 2 T cell receptor beta chains from a single sample sequenced in a study of cytomegalovirus exposure and HLA in healthy donors. Primers for the PCR totalled 60 Vbeta and 13 Jbeta. The method was immunoSEQ multiplex PCR; TCRdb's version includes in-frame clones alone and lacks a portion of them. The sample carries about 130,000 clones, approximately 74% recorded once. Specimen: PBMCs. The source is a male donor in good health and CMV-seronegative.

The rearrangement links TRBV5-1 to TRBJ2-1; D perhaps matches TRBD2 (6 bases). Trimming stripped 0 bases from V and 10 bases from J, with 14 bases between. This CDR3 contains 14 residues. Germline CDR1 reads SGHRS; CDR2 reads YFSETQ. This chain's CDR3 is CASSLDVGGNEQFF. Written as DNA, the CDR3 is TGCGCCAGCAGCTTGGATGTCGGCGGGAACGAGCAGTTCTTC.

V is TRBV12-5 and J is TRBJ1-1; the match to TRBD1 covers 9 bases. The J segment lost 4 bases and the V segment lost 1 base, leaving 1 base of the junction unmatched. The germline V gene has CDR1 LGHNT and CDR2 FRNRAP. The CDR3 loop spans 14 amino acids. CDR3 in amino acids: CASGLGTGVTEAFF. The CDR3 DNA sequence: TGTGCTAGTGGTTTGGGGACAGGGGTCACTGAAGCTTTCTTT.